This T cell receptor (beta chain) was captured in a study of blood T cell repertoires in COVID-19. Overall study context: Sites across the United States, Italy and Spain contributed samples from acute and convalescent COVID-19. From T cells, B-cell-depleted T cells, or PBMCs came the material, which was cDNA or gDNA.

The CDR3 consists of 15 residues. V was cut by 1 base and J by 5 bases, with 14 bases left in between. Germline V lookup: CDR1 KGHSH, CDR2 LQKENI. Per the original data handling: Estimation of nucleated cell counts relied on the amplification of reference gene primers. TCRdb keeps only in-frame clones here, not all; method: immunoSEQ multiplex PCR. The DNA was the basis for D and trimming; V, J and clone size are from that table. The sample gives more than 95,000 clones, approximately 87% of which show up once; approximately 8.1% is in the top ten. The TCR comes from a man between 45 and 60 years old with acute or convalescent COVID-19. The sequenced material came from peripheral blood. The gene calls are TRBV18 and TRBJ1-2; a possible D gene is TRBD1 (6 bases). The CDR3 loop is CASSPRRDRPYGYTF. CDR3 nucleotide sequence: TGTGCCAGCTCACCACGACGAGACAGGCCATATGGCTACACCTTC.